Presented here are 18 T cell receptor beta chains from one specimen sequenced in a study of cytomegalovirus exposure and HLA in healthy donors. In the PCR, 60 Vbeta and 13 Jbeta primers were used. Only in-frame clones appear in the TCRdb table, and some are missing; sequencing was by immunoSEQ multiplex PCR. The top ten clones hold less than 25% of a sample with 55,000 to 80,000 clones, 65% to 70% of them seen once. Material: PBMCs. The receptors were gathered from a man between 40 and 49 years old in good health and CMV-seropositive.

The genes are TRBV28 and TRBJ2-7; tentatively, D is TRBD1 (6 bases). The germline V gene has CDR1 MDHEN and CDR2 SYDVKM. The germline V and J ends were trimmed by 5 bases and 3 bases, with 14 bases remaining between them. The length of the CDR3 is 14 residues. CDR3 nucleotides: TGTGCCAGCAGTGGCCGGGACATTATCTACGAGCAGTACTTC. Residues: CASSGRDIIYEQYF. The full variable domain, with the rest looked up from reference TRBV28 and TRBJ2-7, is DVKVTQSSRYLVKRTGEKVFLECVQDMDHENMFWYRQDPGLGLRLIYFSYDVKMKEKGDIPEGYSVSREKKERFSLILESASTNQTSMYLCASSGRDIIYEQYFGPGTRLTVT.

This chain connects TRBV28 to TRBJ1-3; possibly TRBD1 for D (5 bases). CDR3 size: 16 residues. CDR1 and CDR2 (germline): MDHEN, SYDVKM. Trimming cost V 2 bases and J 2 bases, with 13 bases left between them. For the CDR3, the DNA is TGTGCCAGCAGTTTACCCCGGGCAGGGACTGGAAACACCATATATTTT. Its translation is CASSLPRAGTGNTIYF.

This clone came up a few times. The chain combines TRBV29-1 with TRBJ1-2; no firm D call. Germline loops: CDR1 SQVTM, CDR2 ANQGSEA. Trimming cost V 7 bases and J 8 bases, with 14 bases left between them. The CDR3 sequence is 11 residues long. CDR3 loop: CSAALKSGYTF. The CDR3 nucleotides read TGCAGCGCCGCCCTAAAGTCCGGCTACACCTTC.

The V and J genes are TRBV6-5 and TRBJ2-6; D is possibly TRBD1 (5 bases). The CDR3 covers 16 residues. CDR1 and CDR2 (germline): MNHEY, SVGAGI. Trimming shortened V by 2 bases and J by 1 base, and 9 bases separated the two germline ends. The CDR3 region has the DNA TGTGCCAGCAGTTACCCGACAGAGTCTGGGGCCAACGTCCTGACTTTC. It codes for CASSYPTESGANVLTF.

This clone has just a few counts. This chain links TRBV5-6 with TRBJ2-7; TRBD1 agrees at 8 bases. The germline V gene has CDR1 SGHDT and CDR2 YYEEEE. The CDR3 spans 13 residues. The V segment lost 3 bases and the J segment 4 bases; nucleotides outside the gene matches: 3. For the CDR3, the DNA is TGTGCCAGCAGCTCAGGGGGCTTATACGAGCAGTACTTC. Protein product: CASSSGGLYEQYF.

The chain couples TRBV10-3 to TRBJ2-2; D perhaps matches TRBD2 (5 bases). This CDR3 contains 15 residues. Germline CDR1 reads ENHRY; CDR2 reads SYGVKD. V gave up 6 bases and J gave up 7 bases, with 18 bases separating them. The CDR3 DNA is TGTGCCATCAGGACGACGGACCGGGATGTCGGGGAGCTGTTTTTT. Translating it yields CAIRTTDRDVGELFF.

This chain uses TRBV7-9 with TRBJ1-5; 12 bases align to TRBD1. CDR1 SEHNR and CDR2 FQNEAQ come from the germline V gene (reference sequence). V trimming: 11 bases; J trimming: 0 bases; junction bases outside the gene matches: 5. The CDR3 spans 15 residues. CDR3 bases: TGTGCCCGCGGGGACAGGGGGCTTAGCAATCAGCCCCAGCATTTT. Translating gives CARGDRGLSNQPQHF.

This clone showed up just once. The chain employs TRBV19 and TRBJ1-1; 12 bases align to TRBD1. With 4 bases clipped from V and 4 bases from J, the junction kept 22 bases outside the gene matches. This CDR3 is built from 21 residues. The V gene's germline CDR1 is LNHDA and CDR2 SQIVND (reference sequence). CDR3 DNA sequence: TGTGCCAGTAGTACTAACTTCTTCAGCGGGACAGGGGGCGCGGGGGGCACTGAAGCTTTCTTT. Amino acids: CASSTNFFSGTGGAGGTEAFF. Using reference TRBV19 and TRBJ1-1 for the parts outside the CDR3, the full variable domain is DGGITQSPKYLFRKEGQNVTLSCEQNLNHDAMYWYRQDPGQGLRLIYYSQIVNDFQKGDIAEGYSVSREKKESFPLTVTSAQKNPTAFYLCASSTNFFSGTGGAGGTEAFFGQGTRLTVV.

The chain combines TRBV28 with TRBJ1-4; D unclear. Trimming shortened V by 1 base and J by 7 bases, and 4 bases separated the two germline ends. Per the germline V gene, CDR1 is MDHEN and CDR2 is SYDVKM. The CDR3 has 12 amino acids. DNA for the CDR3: TGTGCCAGCAGTTTATACTCTGAAAAACTGTTTTTT. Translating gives CASSLYSEKLFF.

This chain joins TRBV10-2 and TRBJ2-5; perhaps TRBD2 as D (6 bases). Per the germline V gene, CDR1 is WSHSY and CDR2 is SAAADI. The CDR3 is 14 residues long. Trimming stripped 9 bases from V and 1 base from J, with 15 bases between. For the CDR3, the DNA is TGCGCCAGTCGCCGGGACTTGCCCCAAGAGACCCAGTACTTC. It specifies CASRRDLPQETQYF.

CDR3 loop: CASSLTRAATLHF. The DNA of the CDR3 is TGTGCCAGCAGTTTGACCAGGGCCGCAACCCTCCACTTT. This rearrangement joins TRBV25-1 to TRBJ1-6; possible D gene TRBD1, 5 bases. This CDR3 is 13 amino acids long. Germline CDR1 is MGHDK and CDR2 is SYGVNS. The V and J ends lost 5 bases and 14 bases respectively, with 16 bases between them.

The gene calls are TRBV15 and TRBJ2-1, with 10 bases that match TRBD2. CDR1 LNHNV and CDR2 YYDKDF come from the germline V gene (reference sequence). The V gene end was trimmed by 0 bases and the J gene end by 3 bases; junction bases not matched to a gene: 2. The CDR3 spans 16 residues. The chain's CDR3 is CATSREPSGGYNEQFF. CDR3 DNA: TGTGCCACCAGCAGAGAGCCTAGCGGGGGCTACAATGAGCAGTTCTTC.

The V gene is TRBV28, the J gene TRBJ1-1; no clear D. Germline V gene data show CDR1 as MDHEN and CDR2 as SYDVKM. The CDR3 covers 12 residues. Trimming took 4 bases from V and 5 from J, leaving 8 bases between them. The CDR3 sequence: CASSSLSTEAFF. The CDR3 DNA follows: TGTGCCAGCAGTTCCCTATCGACTGAAGCTTTCTTT.

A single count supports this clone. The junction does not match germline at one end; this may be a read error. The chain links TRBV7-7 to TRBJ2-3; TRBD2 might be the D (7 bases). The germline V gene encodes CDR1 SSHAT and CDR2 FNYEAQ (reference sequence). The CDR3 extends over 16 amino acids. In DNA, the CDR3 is TGTGCTAGCAGCTTAGGGCGGGGGCCTTACACAGATACGCAGTATTTT. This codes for CASSLGRGPYTDTQYF.

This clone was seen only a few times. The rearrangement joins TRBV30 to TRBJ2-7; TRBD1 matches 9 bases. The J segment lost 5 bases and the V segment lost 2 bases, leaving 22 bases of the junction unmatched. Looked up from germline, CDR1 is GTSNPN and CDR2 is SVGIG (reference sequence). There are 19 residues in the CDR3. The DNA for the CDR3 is TGTGCCTGGAGTCCCAAATACGGGACAGGGCCCGAAGGGTCAGACGAGCAGTACTTC. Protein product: CAWSPKYGTGPEGSDEQYF.

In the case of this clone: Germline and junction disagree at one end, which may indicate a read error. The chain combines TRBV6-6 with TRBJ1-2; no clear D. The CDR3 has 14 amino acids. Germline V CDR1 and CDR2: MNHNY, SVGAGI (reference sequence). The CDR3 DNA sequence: TGTGCCAGCAGTTACACCGGTCGGGAGTATGGCTACATCTTC. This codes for CASSYTGREYGYIF.

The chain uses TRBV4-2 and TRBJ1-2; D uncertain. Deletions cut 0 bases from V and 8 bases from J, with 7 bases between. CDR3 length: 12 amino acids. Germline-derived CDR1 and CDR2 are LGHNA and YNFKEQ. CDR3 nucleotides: TGTGCCAGCAGCCAAGACCTGAGAGGCTACACCTTC. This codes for CASSQDLRGYTF.

The CDR3 spells CASSRSPLVEQYF. The DNA of the CDR3 is TGTGCCAGCAGCCGAAGCCCTTTGGTCGAGCAGTACTTC. This chain connects TRBV7-9 to TRBJ2-5; D is unresolved. The end of the DNA is better explained by TRBJ2-7, so the J call may be wrong. CDR1 and CDR2 (germline): SEHNR, FQNEAQ (reference sequence). The CDR3 loop spans 13 amino acids.